These 11 T cell receptor beta chains came from one sample sequenced in a study of siplizumab effects on memory and regulatory T cells. Profiled with immunoSEQ multiplex PCR; TCRdb holds only in-frame clones, not every one. Altogether more than 85,000 clones are present, 80% to 90% being singletons, with the ten largest covering approximately 15%. The sample comprised CD4+ T cells sorted from blood. The origin of the receptors is a human donor in good health.

The V and J genes are TRBV5-1 and TRBJ2-7; D unresolved. V was shortened by 4 bases and J by 5 bases, with 13 bases between the two germline ends. The CDR3 length is 13 residues. Per germline, CDR1 SGHRS and CDR2 YFSETQ. The CDR3 here is CASSPGFHNEQYF. The CDR3, as DNA: TGCGCCAGCAGCCCCGGGTTTCATAACGAGCAGTACTTC.

The chain links TRBV5-1 to TRBJ1-1; no definite D call. The CDR3 covers 12 residues. With 5 bases removed from V and 8 bases from J, the gap between germline ends came to 13 bases. CDR1 SGHRS and CDR2 YFSETQ come from the germline V gene. CDR3 nucleotides: TGCGCCAGCAGAATCGACTTTGCCGAAGCTTTCTTT. As protein: CASRIDFAEAFF.

The rearrangement links TRBV4-1 to TRBJ1-2; D may be TRBD1 (6 bases). Trimming shortened V by 2 bases and J by 4 bases, and 20 bases separated the two germline ends. This CDR3 is 17 amino acids long. Germline CDR1 and CDR2: MGHRA and YSYEKL. The CDR3 loop is CASSQPWAGARGYGYTF. CDR3 sequence (DNA): TGCGCCAGCAGCCAACCCTGGGCGGGGGCGCGGGGCTATGGCTACACCTTC.

The chain employs TRBV5-4 and TRBJ1-2; the D gene is possibly TRBD1 (5 bases). Trimming cost V 6 bases and J 4 bases, with 16 bases left between them. Per the germline V gene, CDR1 is SGHNT and CDR2 is YYREEE (reference sequence). The CDR3 covers 14 residues. The CDR3 spells CASTKAGRSYGYTF. In DNA form, the CDR3 reads TGTGCCAGCACCAAAGCGGGACGGAGCTATGGCTACACCTTC.

The genes are TRBV30 and TRBJ1-2; D not resolved. Germline V lookup: CDR1 GTSNPN, CDR2 SVGIG (reference sequence). The V end lost 4 bases, the J end lost 1 base, and 7 bases lay between the germline ends. The CDR3 has 12 residues. CDR3 region: CAWTYRNYGYTF. In nucleotides, the CDR3 is TGTGCCTGGACCTACCGTAACTATGGCTACACCTTC.

Turning to this clone: At one end, the junction sequence differs from germline, possibly due to a read error. The rearrangement uses TRBV7-7 and TRBJ2-3, with a weak D call TRBD2 (5 bases). Germline CDR1 is SSHAT and CDR2 is FNYEAQ (reference sequence). CDR3 length equals 14 residues. For the CDR3, the DNA is TGTGCTAGCAGCCCCTCCCGAGGGACAGATACGCAGTATTTT. It is translated as CASSPSRGTDTQYF. Together with reference TRBV7-7 and TRBJ2-3, the CDR3 gives the full variable domain: GAGVSQSPRYKVTKRGQDVTLRCDPISSHATLYWYQQALGQGPEFLTYFNYEAQPDKSGLPSDRFSAERPEGSISTLTIQRTEQRDSAMYRCASSPSRGTDTQYFGPGTRLTVL.

The chain links TRBV7-2 to TRBJ2-5; 12 positions match TRBD2. The CDR3 is made up of 14 amino acids. Germline CDR1 and CDR2: SGHTA and FQGNSA. J was trimmed by 4 bases and V by 4 bases; bases with no gene match: 1. CDR3 amino acids: CASSSSGRGETQYF. The CDR3 DNA reads as TGTGCCAGCAGCTCTAGCGGGAGGGGAGAGACCCAGTACTTC.

The chain recombines TRBV18 with TRBJ1-5; tentative D call: TRBD1 (6 bases). Germline-derived CDR1 and CDR2 are KGHSH and LQKENI. Trimming pared 4 bases from V and 7 bases from J, leaving 17 bases between. The length of the CDR3 is 15 residues. CDR3 residues: CASSRGQGREQPQHF. The CDR3 DNA reads as TGTGCCAGCTCACGGGGGCAGGGAAGGGAACAGCCCCAGCATTTT.

CDR3 nucleotides: TGTGCCAGCTCACCACGGCTGGGTCAGCCCCAGCATTTT. Protein product: CASSPRLGQPQHF. V gene TRBV18 combines with J gene TRBJ1-5; D is unresolved. Looked up from germline, CDR1 is KGHSH and CDR2 is LQKENI. This CDR3 is 13 amino acids long. V lost 1 base to trimming and J lost 6 bases, with 7 bases between them.

This chain joins TRBV11-2 and TRBJ2-5; TRBD2 matches at 8 bases. TRBJ2-7 matches the DNA end more closely, so the J call is doubtful. The CDR3 extends over 15 amino acids. CDR1 and CDR2 (germline): SGHAT, FQNNGV. The CDR3 nucleotides read TGTGCCAGCAGCTTAGACCGAGCGGGAGTAATCGAGCAGTACTTC. Translated: CASSLDRAGVIEQYF.

This chain links TRBV19 with TRBJ2-2; D not certain. This CDR3 is built from 15 residues. CDR1 is LNHDA and CDR2 is SQIVND in the germline V gene (reference sequence). V shed 8 bases and J shed 0 bases, with 13 bases lying between them. In DNA form, the CDR3 reads TGTGCCAGTTCAATGGCAGAAACGAACACCGGGGAGCTGTTTTTT. Protein: CASSMAETNTGELFF.